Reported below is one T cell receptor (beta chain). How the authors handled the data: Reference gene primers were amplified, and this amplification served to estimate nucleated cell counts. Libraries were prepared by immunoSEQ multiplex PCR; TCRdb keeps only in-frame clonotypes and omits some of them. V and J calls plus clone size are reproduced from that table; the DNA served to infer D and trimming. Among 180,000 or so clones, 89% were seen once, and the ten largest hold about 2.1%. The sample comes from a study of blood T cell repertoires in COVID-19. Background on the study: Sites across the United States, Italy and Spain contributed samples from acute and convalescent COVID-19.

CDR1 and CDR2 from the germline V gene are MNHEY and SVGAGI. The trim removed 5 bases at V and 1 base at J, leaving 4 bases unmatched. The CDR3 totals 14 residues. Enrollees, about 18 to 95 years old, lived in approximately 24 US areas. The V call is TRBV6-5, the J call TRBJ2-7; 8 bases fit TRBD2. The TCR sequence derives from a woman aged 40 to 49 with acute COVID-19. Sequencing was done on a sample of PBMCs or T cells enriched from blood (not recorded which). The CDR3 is CASSRGGVSYEQYF. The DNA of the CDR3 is TGTGCCAGCAGTCGGGGGGGGGTTTCCTACGAGCAGTACTTC.